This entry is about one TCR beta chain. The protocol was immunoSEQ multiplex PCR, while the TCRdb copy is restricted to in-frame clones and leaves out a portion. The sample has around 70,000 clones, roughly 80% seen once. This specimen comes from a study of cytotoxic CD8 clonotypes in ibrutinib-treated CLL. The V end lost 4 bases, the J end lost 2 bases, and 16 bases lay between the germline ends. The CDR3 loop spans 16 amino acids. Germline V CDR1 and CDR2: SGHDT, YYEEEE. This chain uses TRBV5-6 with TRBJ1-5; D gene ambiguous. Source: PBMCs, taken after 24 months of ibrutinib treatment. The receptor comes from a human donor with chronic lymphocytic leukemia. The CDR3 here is CASSIGPPKGNQPQHF. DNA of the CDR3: TGTGCCAGCAGCATCGGACCGCCCAAGGGCAATCAGCCCCAGCATTTT.